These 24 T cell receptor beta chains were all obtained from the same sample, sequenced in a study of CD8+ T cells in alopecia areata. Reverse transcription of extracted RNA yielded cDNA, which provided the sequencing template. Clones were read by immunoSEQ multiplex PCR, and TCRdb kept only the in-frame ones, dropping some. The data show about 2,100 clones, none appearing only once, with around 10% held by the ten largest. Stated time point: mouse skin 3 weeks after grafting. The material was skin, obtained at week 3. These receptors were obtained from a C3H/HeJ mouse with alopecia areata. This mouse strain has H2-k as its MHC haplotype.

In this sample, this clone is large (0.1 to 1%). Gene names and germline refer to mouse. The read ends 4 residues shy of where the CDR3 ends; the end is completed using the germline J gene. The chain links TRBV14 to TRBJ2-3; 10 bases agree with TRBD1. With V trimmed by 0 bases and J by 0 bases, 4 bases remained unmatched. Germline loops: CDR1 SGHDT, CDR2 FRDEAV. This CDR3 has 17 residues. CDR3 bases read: TGTGCCAGCAGTTTCTCGGGACAGGGGCCTAGTGCAGAA. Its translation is CASSFSGQGPSAE. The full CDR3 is CASSFSGQGPSAETLYF.

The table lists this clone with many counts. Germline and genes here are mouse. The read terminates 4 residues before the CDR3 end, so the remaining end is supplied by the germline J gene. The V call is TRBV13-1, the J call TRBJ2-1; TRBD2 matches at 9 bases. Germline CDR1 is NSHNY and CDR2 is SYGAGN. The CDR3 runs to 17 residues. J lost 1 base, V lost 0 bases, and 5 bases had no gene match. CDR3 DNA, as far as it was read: TGTGCCAGCAGTGATGCAACTGGGGGGCGGAACTATGCT. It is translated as CASSDATGGRNYA. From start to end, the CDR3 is CASSDATGGRNYAEQFF.

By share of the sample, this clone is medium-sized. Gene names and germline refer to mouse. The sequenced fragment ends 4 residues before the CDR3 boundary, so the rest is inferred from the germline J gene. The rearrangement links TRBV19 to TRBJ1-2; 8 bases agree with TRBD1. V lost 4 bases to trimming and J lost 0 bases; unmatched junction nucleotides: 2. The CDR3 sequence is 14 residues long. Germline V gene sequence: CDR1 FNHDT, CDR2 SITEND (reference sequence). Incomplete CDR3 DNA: TGTGCCAGCAGTCGGGACAGGACAAACTCC. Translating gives CASSRDRTNS. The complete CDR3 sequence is CASSRDRTNSDYTF.

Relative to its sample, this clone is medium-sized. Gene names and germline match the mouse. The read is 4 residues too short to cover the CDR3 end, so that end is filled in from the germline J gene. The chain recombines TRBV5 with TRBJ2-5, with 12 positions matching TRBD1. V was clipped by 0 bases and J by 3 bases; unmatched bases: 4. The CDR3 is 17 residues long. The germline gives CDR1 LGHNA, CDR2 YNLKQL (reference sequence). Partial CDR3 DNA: TGTGCCAGCAGCCAAGATCGGGACAGGGGGCTTCAAGAC. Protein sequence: CASSQDRDRGLQD. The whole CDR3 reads CASSQDRDRGLQDTQYF.

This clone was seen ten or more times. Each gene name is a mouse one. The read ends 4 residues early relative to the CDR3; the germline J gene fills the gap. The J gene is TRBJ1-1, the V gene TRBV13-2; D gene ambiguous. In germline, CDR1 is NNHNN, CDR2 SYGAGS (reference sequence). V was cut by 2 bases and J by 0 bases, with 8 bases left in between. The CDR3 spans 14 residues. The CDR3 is CASGEGFANTEVFF. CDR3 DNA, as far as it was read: TGTGCCAGCGGTGAGGGTTTTGCAAACACA.

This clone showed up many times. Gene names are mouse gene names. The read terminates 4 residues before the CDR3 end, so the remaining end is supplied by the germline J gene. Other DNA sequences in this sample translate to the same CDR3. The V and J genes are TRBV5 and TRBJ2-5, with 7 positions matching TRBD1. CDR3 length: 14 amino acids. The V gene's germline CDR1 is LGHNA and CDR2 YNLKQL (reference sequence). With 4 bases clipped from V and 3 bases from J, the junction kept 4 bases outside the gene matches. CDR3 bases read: TGTGCCAGCAGCCCACGGGACAGACAAGAC. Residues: CASSPRDRQD. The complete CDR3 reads CASSPRDRQDTQYF.

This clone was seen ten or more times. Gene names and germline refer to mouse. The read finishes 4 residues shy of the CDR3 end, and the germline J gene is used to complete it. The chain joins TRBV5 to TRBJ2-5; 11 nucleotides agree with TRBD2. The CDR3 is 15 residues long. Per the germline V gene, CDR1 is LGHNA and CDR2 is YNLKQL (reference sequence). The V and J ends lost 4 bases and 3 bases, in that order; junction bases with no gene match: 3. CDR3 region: CASSPGLGGQDTQYF. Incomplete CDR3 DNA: TGTGCCAGCAGCCCCGGACTGGGGGGACAAGAC.

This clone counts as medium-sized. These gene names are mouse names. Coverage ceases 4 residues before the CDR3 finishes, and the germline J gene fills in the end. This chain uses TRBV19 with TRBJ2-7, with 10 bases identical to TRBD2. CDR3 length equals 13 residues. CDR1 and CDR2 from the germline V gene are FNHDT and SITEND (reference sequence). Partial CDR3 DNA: TGTGCCAGCAGCCCGACTGGGGGGTAT. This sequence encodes CASSPTGGY. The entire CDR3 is CASSPTGGYEQYF.

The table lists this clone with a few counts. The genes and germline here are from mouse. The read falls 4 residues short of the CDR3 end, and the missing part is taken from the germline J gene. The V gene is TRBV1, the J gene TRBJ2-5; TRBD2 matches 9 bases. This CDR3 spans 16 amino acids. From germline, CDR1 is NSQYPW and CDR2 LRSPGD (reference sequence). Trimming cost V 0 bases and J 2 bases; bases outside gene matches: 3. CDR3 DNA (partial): TGCACCTGCAGTGCAGATGGCTGGGGGGGCCAAGAC. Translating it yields CTCSADGWGGQD. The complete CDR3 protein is CTCSADGWGGQDTQYF.

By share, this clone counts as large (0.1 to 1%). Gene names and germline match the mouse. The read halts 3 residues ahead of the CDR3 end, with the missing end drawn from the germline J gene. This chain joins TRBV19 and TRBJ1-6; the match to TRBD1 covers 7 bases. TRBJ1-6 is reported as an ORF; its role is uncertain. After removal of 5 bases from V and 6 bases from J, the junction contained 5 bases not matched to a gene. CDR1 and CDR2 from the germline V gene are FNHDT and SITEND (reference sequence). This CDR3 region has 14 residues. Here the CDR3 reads CASRHDRANSPLYF. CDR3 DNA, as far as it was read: TGTGCCAGCAGACACGACAGGGCTAATTCGCCC.

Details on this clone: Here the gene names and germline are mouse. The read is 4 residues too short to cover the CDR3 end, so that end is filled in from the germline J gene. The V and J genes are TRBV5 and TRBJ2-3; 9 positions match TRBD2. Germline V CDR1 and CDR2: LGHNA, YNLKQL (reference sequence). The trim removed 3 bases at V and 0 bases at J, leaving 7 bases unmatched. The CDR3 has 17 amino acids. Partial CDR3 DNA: TGTGCCAGCAGCCACCGACTGGGGGTTTCTAGTGCAGAA. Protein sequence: CASSHRLGVSSAE. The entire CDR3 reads CASSHRLGVSSAETLYF.

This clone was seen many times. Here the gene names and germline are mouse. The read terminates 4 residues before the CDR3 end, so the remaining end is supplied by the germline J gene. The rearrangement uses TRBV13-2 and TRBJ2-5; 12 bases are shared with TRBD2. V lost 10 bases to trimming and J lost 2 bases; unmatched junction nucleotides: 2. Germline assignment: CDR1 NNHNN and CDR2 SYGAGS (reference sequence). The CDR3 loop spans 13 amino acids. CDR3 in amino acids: CAGGLGGQDTQYF. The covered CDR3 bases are TGTGCCGGGGGACTGGGGGGCCAAGAC.

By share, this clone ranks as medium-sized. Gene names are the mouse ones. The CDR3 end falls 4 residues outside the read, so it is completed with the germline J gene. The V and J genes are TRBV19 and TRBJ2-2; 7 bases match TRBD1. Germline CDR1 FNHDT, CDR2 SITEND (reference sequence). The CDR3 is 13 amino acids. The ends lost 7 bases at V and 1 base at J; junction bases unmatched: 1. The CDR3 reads CASGQENTGQLYF. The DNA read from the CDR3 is TGTGCCAGCGGACAGGAAAACACCGGG.

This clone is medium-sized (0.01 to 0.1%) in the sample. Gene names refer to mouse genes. The CDR3 bases that were read are TGTGCCAGCAGTATAGGGACAGGGGGGAACTCC. It is translated as CASSIGTGGNS. In full, the CDR3 reads CASSIGTGGNSDYTF. The chain uses TRBV19 and TRBJ1-2; 10 bases map to TRBD1. The CDR3 is cut off 4 residues early in the read; its end comes from the germline J gene. This CDR3 is 15 amino acids long. The ends lost 0 bases at V and 2 bases at J; junction bases unmatched: 1. Germline CDR1 reads FNHDT; CDR2 reads SITEND (reference sequence).

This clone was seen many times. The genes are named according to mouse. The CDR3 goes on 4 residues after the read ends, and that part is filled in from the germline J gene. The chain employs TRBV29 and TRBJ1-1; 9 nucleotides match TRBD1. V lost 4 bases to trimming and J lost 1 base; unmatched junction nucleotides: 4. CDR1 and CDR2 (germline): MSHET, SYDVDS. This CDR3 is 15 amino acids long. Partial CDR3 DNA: TGTGCTAGCAGTTCACCGGGACAGGGGAACACA. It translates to CASSSPGQGNT. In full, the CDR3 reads CASSSPGQGNTEVFF.

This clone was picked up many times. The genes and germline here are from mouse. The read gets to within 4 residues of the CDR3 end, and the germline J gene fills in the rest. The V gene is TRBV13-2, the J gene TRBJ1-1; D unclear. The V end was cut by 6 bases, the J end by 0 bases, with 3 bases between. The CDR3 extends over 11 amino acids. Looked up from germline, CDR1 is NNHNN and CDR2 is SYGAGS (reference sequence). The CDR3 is CASVANTEVFF. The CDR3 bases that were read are TGTGCCAGCGTAGCAAACACA.

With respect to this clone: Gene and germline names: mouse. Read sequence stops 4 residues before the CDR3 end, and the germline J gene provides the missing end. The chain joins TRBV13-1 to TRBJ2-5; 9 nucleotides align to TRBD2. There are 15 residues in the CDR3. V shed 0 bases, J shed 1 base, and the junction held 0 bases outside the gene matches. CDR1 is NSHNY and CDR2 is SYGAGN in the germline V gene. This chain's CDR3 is CASSDAGGDQDTQYF. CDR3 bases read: TGTGCCAGCAGTGATGCTGGGGGGGACCAAGAC.

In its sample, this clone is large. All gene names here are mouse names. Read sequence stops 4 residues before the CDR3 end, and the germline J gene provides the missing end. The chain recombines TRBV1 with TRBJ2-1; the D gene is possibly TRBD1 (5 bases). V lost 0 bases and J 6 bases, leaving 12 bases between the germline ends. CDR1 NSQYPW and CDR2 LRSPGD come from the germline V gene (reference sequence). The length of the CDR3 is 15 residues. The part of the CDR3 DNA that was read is TGCACCTGCAGTGCAGATCAGGCAGGGATTGCT. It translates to CTCSADQAGIA. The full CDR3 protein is CTCSADQAGIAEQFF.

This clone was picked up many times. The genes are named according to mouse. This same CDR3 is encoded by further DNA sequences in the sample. CDR3 bases read: TGTGCCAGCAGTATCAGGGAGGACCAAGAC. Protein sequence: CASSIREDQD. The CDR3 as a whole reads CASSIREDQDTQYF. The chain links TRBV19 to TRBJ2-5, with D possibly being TRBD1 (5 bases). The read terminates 4 residues ahead of where the CDR3 ends, so the germline J gene completes it. Trimming took off 2 bases at V and 1 base at J, with 8 bases between the two ends. This CDR3 is 14 amino acids long. The germline gives CDR1 FNHDT, CDR2 SITEND (reference sequence).

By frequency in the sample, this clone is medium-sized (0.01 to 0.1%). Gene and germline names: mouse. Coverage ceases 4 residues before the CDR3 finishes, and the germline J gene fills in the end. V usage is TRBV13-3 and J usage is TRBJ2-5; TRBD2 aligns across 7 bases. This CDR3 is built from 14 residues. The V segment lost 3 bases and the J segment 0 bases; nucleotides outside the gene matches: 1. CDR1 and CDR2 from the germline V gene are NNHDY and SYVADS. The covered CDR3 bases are TGTGCCAGCAGTGTCTGGGGGAACCAAGAC. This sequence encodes CASSVWGNQD. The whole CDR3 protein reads CASSVWGNQDTQYF.

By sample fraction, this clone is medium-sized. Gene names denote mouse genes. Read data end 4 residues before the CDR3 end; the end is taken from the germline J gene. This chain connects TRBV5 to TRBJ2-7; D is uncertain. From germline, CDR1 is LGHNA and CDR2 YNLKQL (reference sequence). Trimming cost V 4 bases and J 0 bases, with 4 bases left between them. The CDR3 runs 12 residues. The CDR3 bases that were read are TGTGCCAGCAGCCGACACTCCTAT. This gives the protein CASSRHSY. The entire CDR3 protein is CASSRHSYEQYF.

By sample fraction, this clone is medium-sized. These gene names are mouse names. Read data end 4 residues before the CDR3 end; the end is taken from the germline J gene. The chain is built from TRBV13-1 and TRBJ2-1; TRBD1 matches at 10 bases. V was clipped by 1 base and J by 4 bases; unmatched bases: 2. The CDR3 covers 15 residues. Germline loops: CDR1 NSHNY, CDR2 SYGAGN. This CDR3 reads CASSDRGQGYAEQFF. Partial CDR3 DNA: TGTGCCAGCAGTGATAGGGGACAGGGGTATGCT.

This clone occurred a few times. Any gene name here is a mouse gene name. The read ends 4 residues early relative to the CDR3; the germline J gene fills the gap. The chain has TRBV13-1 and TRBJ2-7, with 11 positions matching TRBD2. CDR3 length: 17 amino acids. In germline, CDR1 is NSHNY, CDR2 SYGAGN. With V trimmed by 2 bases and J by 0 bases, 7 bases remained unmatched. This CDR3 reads CASSEARDWGSSYEQYF. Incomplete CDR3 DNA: TGTGCCAGCAGTGAAGCCCGGGACTGGGGGAGCTCCTAT.

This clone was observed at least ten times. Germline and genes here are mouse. Here the CDR3 reads CASGVSGGANSDYTF. The covered CDR3 bases are TGTGCCAGCGGTGTCTCAGGGGGCGCAAACTCC. The J gene is TRBJ1-2, the V gene TRBV13-2; 8 bases align to TRBD1. The read is 4 residues too short to cover the CDR3 end, so that end is filled in from the germline J gene. This CDR3 has 15 amino acids. CDR1 is NNHNN and CDR2 is SYGAGS in the germline V gene (reference sequence). The J segment lost 0 bases and the V segment lost 3 bases, leaving 4 bases of the junction unmatched.